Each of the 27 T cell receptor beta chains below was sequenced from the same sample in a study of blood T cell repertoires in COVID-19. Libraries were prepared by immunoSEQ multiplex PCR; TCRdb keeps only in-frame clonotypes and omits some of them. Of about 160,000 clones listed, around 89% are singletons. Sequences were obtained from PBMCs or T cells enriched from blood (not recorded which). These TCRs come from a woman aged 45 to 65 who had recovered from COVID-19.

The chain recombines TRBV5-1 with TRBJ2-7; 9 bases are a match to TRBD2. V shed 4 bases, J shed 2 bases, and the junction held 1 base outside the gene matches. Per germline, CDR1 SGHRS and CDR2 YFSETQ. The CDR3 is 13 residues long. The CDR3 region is CASSRTSAYEQYF. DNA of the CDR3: TGCGCCAGCAGCCGGACTAGCGCCTACGAGCAGTACTTC.

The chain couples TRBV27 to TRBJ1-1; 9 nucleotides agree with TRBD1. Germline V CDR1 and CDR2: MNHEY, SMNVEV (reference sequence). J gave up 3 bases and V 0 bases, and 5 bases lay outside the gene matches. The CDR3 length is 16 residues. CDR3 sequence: CASSLSGTGRYTEAFF. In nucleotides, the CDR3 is TGTGCCAGCAGTTTATCGGGGACAGGGCGTTACACTGAAGCTTTCTTT.

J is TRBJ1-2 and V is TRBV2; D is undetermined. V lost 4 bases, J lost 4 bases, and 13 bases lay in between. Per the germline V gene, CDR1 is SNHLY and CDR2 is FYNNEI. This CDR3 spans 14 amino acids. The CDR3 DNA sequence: TGTGCCAGCAGTGGCGAGAGAACGAGCTATGGCTACACCTTC. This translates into CASSGERTSYGYTF.

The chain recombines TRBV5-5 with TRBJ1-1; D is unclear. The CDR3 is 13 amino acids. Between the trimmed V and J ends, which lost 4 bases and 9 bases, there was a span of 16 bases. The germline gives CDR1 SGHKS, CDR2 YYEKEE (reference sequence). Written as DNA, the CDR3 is TGTGCCAGCAGCCCGGGTGGAGGGATCAAAGCTTTCTTT. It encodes CASSPGGGIKAFF.

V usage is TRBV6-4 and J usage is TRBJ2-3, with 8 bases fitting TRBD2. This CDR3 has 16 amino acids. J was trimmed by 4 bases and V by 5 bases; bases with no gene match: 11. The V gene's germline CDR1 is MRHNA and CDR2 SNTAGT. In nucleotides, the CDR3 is TGTGCCAGCAGTTCTCTGGCGGGGGGAAGGTCAGATACGCAGTATTTT. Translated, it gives CASSSLAGGRSDTQYF.

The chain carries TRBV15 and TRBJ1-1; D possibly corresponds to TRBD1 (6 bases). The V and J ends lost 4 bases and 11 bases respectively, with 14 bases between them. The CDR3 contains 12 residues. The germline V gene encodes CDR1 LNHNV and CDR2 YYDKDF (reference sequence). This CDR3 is CATSIQGTRAFF. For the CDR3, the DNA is TGTGCCACCAGCATACAGGGTACGCGGGCTTTCTTT.

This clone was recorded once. The CDR3 DNA reads TGTGCCAGCAGCCAAGCTCGGACAGGATCGGTTACCTACGAGCAGTACTTC. It specifies CASSQARTGSVTYEQYF. This sequence joins TRBV3-1 (or the pseudogene TRBV3-2) and TRBJ2-7; 7 nucleotides match TRBD1. Germline V gene lookup returns CDR1 LGHDT and CDR2 YNNKEL (reference sequence). The CDR3 runs to 17 residues. Unmatched junction bases numbered 11, after V lost 1 base and J lost 2 bases.

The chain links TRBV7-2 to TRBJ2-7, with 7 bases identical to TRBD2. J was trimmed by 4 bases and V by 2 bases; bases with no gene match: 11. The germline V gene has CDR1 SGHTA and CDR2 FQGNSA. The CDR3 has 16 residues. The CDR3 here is CASSLRSGGYQYEQYF. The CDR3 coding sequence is TGTGCCAGCAGCTTACGCTCGGGGGGTTACCAATACGAGCAGTACTTC. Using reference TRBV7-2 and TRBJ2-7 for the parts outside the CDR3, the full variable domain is GAGVSQSPSNKVTEKGKDVELRCDPISGHTALYWYRQSLGQGLEFLIYFQGNSAPDKSGLPSDRFSAERTGGSVSTLTIQRTQQEDSAVYLCASSLRSGGYQYEQYFGPGTRLTVT.

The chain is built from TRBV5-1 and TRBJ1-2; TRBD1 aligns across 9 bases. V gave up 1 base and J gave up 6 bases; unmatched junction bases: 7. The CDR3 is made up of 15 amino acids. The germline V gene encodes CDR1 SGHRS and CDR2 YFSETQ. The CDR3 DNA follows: TGCGCCAGCAGCTTGCCGGGACAGGGTGGCGATGGCTACACCTTC. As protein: CASSLPGQGGDGYTF.

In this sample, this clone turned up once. The CDR3 region is CASSLDGTAAGGVYEQYF. The CDR3 DNA reads TGTGCCAGCAGCTTAGATGGTACGGCGGCGGGGGGTGTATACGAGCAGTACTTC. This sequence joins TRBV7-9 and TRBJ2-7; 8 nucleotides match TRBD2. CDR1 and CDR2 from the germline V gene are SEHNR and FQNEAQ (reference sequence). V shed 1 base, J shed 4 bases, and the junction held 15 bases outside the gene matches. CDR3 length: 18 amino acids.

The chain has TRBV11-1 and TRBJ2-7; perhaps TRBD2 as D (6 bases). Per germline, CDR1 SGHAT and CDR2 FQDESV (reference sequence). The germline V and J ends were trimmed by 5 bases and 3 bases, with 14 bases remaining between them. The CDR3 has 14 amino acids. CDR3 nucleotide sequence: TGTGCCAGCAGCCTAACGGCGGGGATCTACGAGCAGTACTTC. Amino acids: CASSLTAGIYEQYF.

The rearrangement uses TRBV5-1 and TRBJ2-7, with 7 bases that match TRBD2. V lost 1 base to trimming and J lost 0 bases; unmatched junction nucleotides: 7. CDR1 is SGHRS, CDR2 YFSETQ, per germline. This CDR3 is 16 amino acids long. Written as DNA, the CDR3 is TGCGCCAGCAGCTTGAGCGGGACTTCAAGCTCCTACGAGCAGTACTTC. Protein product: CASSLSGTSSSYEQYF. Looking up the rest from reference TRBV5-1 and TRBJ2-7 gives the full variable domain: KAGVTQTPRYLIKTRGQQVTLSCSPISGHRSVSWYQQTPGQGLQFLFEYFSETQRNKGNFPGRFSGRQFSNSRSEMNVSTLELGDSALYLCASSLSGTSSSYEQYFGPGTRLTVT.

The CDR3 protein is CASGLVSGSGGKETQYF. The CDR3 DNA reads as TGTGCTAGTGGTTTGGTATCAGGTAGCGGGGGGAAAGAGACCCAGTACTTC. The rearrangement joins TRBV12-5 to TRBJ2-5, with 10 bases that match TRBD2. V shed 0 bases and J 3 bases; nucleotides not matched to a gene: 7. CDR1 is LGHNT, CDR2 FRNRAP, per germline. This CDR3 spans 17 amino acids.

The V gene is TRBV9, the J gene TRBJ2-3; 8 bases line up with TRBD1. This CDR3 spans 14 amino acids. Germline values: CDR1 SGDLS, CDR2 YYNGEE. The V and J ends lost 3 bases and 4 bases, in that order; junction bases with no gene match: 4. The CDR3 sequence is CASSAGQGPDTQYF. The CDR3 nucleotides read TGTGCCAGCAGCGCCGGACAGGGCCCAGATACGCAGTATTTT.

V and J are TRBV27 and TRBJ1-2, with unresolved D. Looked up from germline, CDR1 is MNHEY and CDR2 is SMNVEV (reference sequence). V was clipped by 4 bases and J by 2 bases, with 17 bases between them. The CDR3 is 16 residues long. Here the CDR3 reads CASSSNPGPGNYGYTF. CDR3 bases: TGTGCCAGCAGTTCCAATCCCGGGCCGGGAAACTATGGCTACACCTTC.

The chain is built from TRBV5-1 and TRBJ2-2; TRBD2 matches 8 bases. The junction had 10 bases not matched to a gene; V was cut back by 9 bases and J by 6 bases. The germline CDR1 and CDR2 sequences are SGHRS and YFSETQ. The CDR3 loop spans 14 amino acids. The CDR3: CATMTGGPAGELFF. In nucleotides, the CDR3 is TGCGCCACCATGACGGGGGGGCCGGCCGGGGAGCTGTTTTTT.

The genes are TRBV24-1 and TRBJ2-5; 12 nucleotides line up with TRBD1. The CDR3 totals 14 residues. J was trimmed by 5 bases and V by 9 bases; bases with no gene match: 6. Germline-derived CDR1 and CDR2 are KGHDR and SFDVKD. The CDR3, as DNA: TGTGCCACCGGCGGGGACAGGGGGCGGGAGACCCAGTACTTC. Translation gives CATGGDRGRETQYF.

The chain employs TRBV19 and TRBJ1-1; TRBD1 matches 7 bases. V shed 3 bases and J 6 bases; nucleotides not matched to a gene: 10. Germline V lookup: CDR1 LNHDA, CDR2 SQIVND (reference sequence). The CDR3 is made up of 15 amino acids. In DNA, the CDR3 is TGTGCCAGTAGTATGGGAGACAGGGTAGTGGCTGAAGCTTTCTTT. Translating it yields CASSMGDRVVAEAFF.

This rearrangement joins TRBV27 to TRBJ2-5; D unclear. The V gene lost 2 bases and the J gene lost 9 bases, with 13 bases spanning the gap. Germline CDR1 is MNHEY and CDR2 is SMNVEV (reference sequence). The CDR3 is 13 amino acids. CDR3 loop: CASSLTAQLAQYF. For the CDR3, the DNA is TGTGCCAGCAGTTTAACAGCCCAACTGGCCCAGTACTTC.

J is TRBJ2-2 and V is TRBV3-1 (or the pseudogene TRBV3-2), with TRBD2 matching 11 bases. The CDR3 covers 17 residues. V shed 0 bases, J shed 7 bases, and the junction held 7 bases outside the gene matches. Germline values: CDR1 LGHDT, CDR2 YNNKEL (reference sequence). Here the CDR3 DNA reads TGTGCCAGCAGCCAAGATCGGCTAGCGGGGGGAGGCGGGGAGCTGTTTTTT. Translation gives CASSQDRLAGGGGELFF.

The CDR3 is CASGLEDRGNQPQHF. The CDR3 nucleotides are TGTGCTAGTGGTTTGGAGGACAGGGGCAATCAGCCCCAGCATTTT. The rearrangement joins TRBV12-5 to TRBJ1-5; 8 positions match TRBD1. CDR3 length: 15 residues. Germline V gene lookup returns CDR1 LGHNT and CDR2 FRNRAP. V lost 1 base to trimming and J lost 2 bases; unmatched junction nucleotides: 1.

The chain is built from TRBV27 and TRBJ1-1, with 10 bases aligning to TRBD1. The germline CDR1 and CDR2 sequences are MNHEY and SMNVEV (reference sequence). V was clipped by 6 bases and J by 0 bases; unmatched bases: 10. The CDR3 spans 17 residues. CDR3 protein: CASSKRQGASMNTEAFF. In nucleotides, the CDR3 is TGTGCCAGCAGCAAGCGACAGGGGGCATCAATGAACACTGAAGCTTTCTTT.

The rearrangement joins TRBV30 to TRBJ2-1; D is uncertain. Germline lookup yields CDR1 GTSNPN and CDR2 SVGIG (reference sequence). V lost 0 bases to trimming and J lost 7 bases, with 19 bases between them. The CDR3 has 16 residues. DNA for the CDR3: TGTGCCTGGAGTGTAGTACATCTAGATAAATCTAATGAGCAGTTCTTC. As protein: CAWSVVHLDKSNEQFF.

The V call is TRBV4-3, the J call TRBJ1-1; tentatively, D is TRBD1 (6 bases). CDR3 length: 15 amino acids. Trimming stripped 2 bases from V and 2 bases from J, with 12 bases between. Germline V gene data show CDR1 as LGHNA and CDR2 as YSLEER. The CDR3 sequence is CASSQFTGPNTEAFF. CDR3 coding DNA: TGCGCCAGCAGCCAATTTACAGGGCCCAACACTGAAGCTTTCTTT.

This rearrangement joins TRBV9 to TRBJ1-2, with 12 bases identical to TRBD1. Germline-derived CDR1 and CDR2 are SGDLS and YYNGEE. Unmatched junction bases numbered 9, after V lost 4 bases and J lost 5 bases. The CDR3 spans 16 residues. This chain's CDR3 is CASSSGTGGSLYGYTF. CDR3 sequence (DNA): TGTGCCAGCAGCTCCGGGACAGGGGGCTCCTTATATGGCTACACCTTC.

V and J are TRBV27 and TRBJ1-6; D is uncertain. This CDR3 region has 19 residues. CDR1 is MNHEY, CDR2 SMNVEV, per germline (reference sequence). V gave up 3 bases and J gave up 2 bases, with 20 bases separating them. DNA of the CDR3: TGTGCCAGCAGTTTCTTCTCCGAGCCTCTGGGCACCTATAATTCACCCCTCCACTTT. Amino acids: CASSFFSEPLGTYNSPLHF.

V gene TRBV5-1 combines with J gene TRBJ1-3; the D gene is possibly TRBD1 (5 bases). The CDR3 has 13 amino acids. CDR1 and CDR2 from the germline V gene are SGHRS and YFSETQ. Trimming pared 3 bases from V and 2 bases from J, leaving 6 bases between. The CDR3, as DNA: TGCGCCAGCAGCTCAGGGACTGGAAACACCATATATTTT. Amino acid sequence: CASSSGTGNTIYF.